Presented here are 18 T cell receptor beta chains from one specimen sequenced in a study of beta chain features in type 1 diabetes. Antigens of these TCRs are unknown. Investigators reverse transcribed all isolated RNA, so they sequenced expressed TCRB transcripts. Clones were read by immunoSEQ multiplex PCR, and TCRdb kept only the in-frame ones, dropping some. Here the sample spans 350,000 to 450,000 clones, roughly 12% being singletons. Study-level findings and limits: In all four CD4+ subsets, TCRB CDR3 length was significantly, moderately reduced in type 1 diabetes.

What was sequenced was naive CD4+ T cells from blood. The origin of the receptors is a woman aged 18-29 years with type 1 diabetes.

This chain links TRBV10-3 with TRBJ2-1; 7 positions agree with TRBD2. J lost 7 bases, V lost 5 bases, and 8 bases had no gene match. The CDR3 has 14 amino acids. The germline gives CDR1 ENHRY, CDR2 SYGVKD. CDR3 nucleotide sequence: TGTGCCATCAGTACCCCGGGAGGCAGGAATGAGCAGTTCTTC. This codes for CAISTPGGRNEQFF.

This clone was observed a few times. The CDR3: CASSPLAGGITDTQYF. The DNA for the CDR3 is TGCGCCAGCAGCCCGTTAGCGGGGGGTATAACAGATACGCAGTATTTT. V and J are TRBV4-3 and TRBJ2-3; 10 bases agree with TRBD2. CDR1 is LGHNA, CDR2 YSLEER, per germline. The CDR3 has 16 amino acids. Germline trimming cut 4 bases from V and 3 bases from J; bases unmatched to any gene: 7.

Only a few counts were recorded for this clone. For the CDR3, the DNA is TGTGCCAGCAGCCGTCACTACGAGCAGTACTTC. Its translation: CASSRHYEQYF. V gene TRBV14 combines with J gene TRBJ2-7; D is uncertain. The CDR3 sequence is 11 residues long. Germline values: CDR1 SGHDN, CDR2 FVKESK. Trimming stripped 4 bases from V and 3 bases from J, with 4 bases between. The entire variable domain, with the rest obtained from reference TRBV14 and TRBJ2-7, is as follows: EAGVTQFPSHSVIEKGQTVTLRCDPISGHDNLYWYRRVMGKEIKFLLHFVKESKQDESGMPNNRFLAERTGGTYSTLKVQPAELEDSGVYFCASSRHYEQYFGPGTRLTVT.

This clone was detected only a few times. The chain links TRBV19 to TRBJ2-7, with 9 bases that match TRBD1. Germline loops: CDR1 LNHDA, CDR2 SQIVND (reference sequence). Germline trimming cut 5 bases from V and 6 bases from J; bases unmatched to any gene: 8. The CDR3 is 14 amino acids. The CDR3 reads CASSPDRGGREQYF. CDR3 DNA: TGTGCCAGTAGTCCGGACAGGGGTGGGCGCGAGCAGTACTTC.

V is TRBV14 and J is TRBJ2-1; TRBD2 agrees at 14 bases. The V segment lost 1 base and the J segment 12 bases; nucleotides outside the gene matches: 11. The CDR3 consists of 17 residues. Germline V gene data show CDR1 as SGHDN and CDR2 as FVKESK. CDR3 DNA: TGTGCCAGCAGCCAAGCTCCGGGACTAGCGGGAGTGGGACGGCAGTTCTTC. Protein sequence: CASSQAPGLAGVGRQFF.

V gene TRBV30 combines with J gene TRBJ2-7; possibly TRBD1 for D (5 bases). The CDR3 is 12 residues long. Per germline, CDR1 GTSNPN and CDR2 SVGIG (reference sequence). The V and J ends lost 3 bases and 2 bases respectively, with 8 bases between them. CDR3 coding DNA: TGTGCCTGGAGCAGGGATACCTACGAGCAGTACTTC. Amino acid sequence: CAWSRDTYEQYF. Using reference TRBV30 and TRBJ2-7 for the parts outside the CDR3, the full variable domain is SQTIHQWPATLVQPVGSPLSLECTVEGTSNPNLYWYRQAAGRGLQLLFYSVGIGQISSEVPQNLSASRPQDRQFILSSKKLLLSDSGFYLCAWSRDTYEQYFGPGTRLTVT.

CDR3 amino acids: CASRGGRNIYEQYF. For the CDR3, the DNA is TGTGCCAGCAGGGGGGGACGAAATATCTACGAGCAGTACTTC. The V call is TRBV28, the J call TRBJ2-7; D may be TRBD2 (6 bases). The V end was cut by 6 bases, the J end by 3 bases, with 15 bases between. Germline V gene data show CDR1 as MDHEN and CDR2 as SYDVKM. The CDR3 has 14 amino acids.

This clone appeared a few times. The V gene is TRBV5-4, the J gene TRBJ2-1; tentative D call: TRBD2 (6 bases). The ends were cut back, 4 bases at V and 9 bases at J, with 20 bases in the middle. The CDR3 covers 15 residues. The germline gives CDR1 SGHNT, CDR2 YYREEE (reference sequence). CDR3 protein: CASSRATSRVGEQFF. Written as DNA, the CDR3 is TGTGCCAGCAGCAGGGCCACTAGCCGGGTGGGTGAGCAGTTCTTC.

The chain has TRBV7-9 and TRBJ2-6; 7 nucleotides align to TRBD1. The J segment lost 0 bases and the V segment lost 5 bases, leaving 4 bases of the junction unmatched. CDR3 length: 16 residues. Germline loops: CDR1 SEHNR, CDR2 FQNEAQ (reference sequence). In DNA, the CDR3 is TGTGCCAGCAGCACAGGGGTGAACTCTGGGGCCAACGTCCTGACTTTC. It specifies CASSTGVNSGANVLTF.

The chain has TRBV9 and TRBJ2-3, with 9 positions matching TRBD1. Trimming took 9 bases from V and 4 from J; bases not matched to a gene: 6. The CDR3 runs 13 residues. Germline CDR1 reads SGDLS; CDR2 reads YYNGEE. The CDR3 nucleotides are TGTGCCACCCCGGGACAGGGCCCAGATACGCAGTATTTT. As protein: CATPGQGPDTQYF.

The chain has TRBV20-1 and TRBJ2-1; no clear D. The germline V gene encodes CDR1 DFQATT and CDR2 SNEGSKA (reference sequence). This CDR3 spans 11 amino acids. The V and J ends lost 3 bases and 9 bases respectively, with 9 bases between them. The CDR3 loop is CSARLGPEQFF. In nucleotides, the CDR3 is TGCAGTGCTAGGCTTGGGCCTGAGCAGTTCTTC.

The chain employs TRBV9 and TRBJ1-1; possibly TRBD1 for D (5 bases). The CDR3 is made up of 13 amino acids. Per the germline V gene, CDR1 is SGDLS and CDR2 is YYNGEE. Trimming stripped 6 bases from V and 1 base from J, with 10 bases between. In DNA form, the CDR3 reads TGTGCCAGCACCGCGGACACGAACACTGAAGCTTTCTTT. It codes for CASTADTNTEAFF. Full variable domain (rest looked up from reference TRBV9 and TRBJ1-1): DSGVTQTPKHLITATGQRVTLRCSPRSGDLSVYWYQQSLDQGLQFLIQYYNGEERAKGNILERFSAQQFPDLHSELNLSSLELGDSALYFCASTADTNTEAFFGQGTRLTVV.

The chain is built from TRBV2 and TRBJ1-4; 8 nucleotides match TRBD1. Per the germline V gene, CDR1 is SNHLY and CDR2 is FYNNEI. V dropped 7 bases and J dropped 8; count of bases not matched to a gene: 9. The CDR3 extends over 14 amino acids. The CDR3 loop reads CASNGQGQGEKLFF. CDR3 sequence (DNA): TGTGCCAGCAATGGACAGGGCCAAGGGGAAAAACTGTTTTTT.

The chain uses TRBV7-9 and TRBJ2-2; D remains ambiguous. CDR1 is SEHNR and CDR2 is FQNEAQ in the germline V gene (reference sequence). Trimming removed 1 base at V and 5 bases at J, with 5 bases between. CDR3 length: 13 residues. CDR3 region: CASSLERTGELFF. The CDR3 region has the DNA TGTGCCAGCAGCTTAGAACGGACCGGGGAGCTGTTTTTT.

The chain links TRBV4-3 to TRBJ2-4, with D perhaps matching TRBD2 (5 bases). The CDR3 covers 14 residues. The germline CDR1 and CDR2 sequences are LGHNA and YSLEER. V shed 0 bases and J shed 9 bases, with 12 bases lying between them. For the CDR3, the DNA is TGCGCCAGCAGCCAAGATCCCGGGGTAATCATTCAGTACTTC. Its translation: CASSQDPGVIIQYF.

The rearrangement uses TRBV30 and TRBJ1-2; D uncertain. Trimming removed 3 bases at V and 4 bases at J, with 6 bases between. The germline V gene encodes CDR1 GTSNPN and CDR2 SVGIG (reference sequence). This CDR3 is built from 11 residues. The chain's CDR3 is CAWRRLYGYTF. The CDR3 DNA follows: TGTGCCTGGAGGCGGCTCTATGGCTACACCTTC.

The gene calls are TRBV9 and TRBJ2-7, with D maybe TRBD1 (9 bases). The germline CDR1 and CDR2 sequences are SGDLS and YYNGEE. The CDR3 consists of 15 residues. V shed 4 bases and J shed 2 bases, with 16 bases lying between them. The CDR3 sequence is CASSPGGDRAYEQYF. CDR3 sequence (DNA): TGTGCCAGCAGCCCCGGGGGGGACAGGGCCTACGAGCAGTACTTC.

This clone was found a few times. This sequence joins TRBV7-3 and TRBJ2-3; 11 bases fit TRBD2. CDR1 SGHTA and CDR2 FQGTGA come from the germline V gene. Trimming took 5 bases from V and 4 from J; bases not matched to a gene: 5. CDR3 length equals 15 residues. The CDR3 DNA sequence: TGTGCCAGCAGCCCGGGACTAGCGGCACCAGATACGCAGTATTTT. It specifies CASSPGLAAPDTQYF. Combining the CDR3 with reference TRBV7-3 and TRBJ2-3 gives the whole variable domain GAGVSQTPSNKVTEKGKYVELRCDPISGHTALYWYRQSLGQGPEFLIYFQGTGAADDSGLPNDRFFAVRPEGSVSTLKIQRTERGDSAVYLCASSPGLAAPDTQYFGPGTRLTVL.